This T cell receptor (beta chain) derives from a study of T cell repertoires in cytomegalovirus infection. Study-level points and caveats: CMV-specific TCR beta clonotypes restricted by HLA-C were the ones dominating the ex vivo response.

CDR3 length: 17 amino acids. V lost 6 bases and J 1 base, leaving 19 bases between the germline ends. Germline lookup yields CDR1 LNHDA and CDR2 SQIVND (reference sequence). This clonotype was picked up one time. What it recognizes is unknown. Using its own MiXCR run on the reads, TCRdb lists one record per CDR3 protein. The data contain around 740,000 distinct CDR3 sequences, 35% of them seen just once; the ten biggest clones take up 2.8%. This receptor was obtained from a human donor in good health (CMV status not recorded). Some clones in this sample may be carry-over from other donors' samples. The chain links TRBV19 to TRBJ1-3; possible D gene TRBD1, 5 bases. Source material: PBMCs. The CDR3 region is CASSEGLGPGSGNTIYF. As DNA, the CDR3 is TGTGCCAGTAGCGAGGGTTTGGGACCGGGTTCTGGAAACACCATATATTTT. Using reference TRBV19 and TRBJ1-3 for the parts outside the CDR3, the full variable domain is DGGITQSPKYLFRKEGQNVTLSCEQNLNHDAMYWYRQDPGQGLRLIYYSQIVNDFQKGDIAEGYSVSREKKESFPLTVTSAQKNPTAFYLCASSEGLGPGSGNTIYFGEGSWLTVV.